The T cell receptor (beta chain) under discussion was sequenced for a study of blood T cells in healthy people across ages. Study results and limitations: Naive CD4+ cell counts and diversity both ran higher in long-lived than in aged donors.

Ten milliliters of peripheral blood were drawn from each donor. For this clonotype: Its target is not known.

Next came a second PCR, run for about 6 to 12 cycles, which used a sample-barcoded 5' primer along with a J-beta primer mix. TCRdb reprocessed the 5' RACE reads via MiXCR and lists one record per CDR3 protein. The table includes around 800,000 distinct CDR3 sequences, around half detected once. This CDR3 contains 13 residues. CDR1 DFQATT and CDR2 SNEGSKA come from the germline V gene (reference sequence). V was pared by 3 bases and J by 7 bases, with 7 bases of the junction left unmatched. This sequence was found in a man older than 75 in good health. This rearrangement joins TRBV20-1 to TRBJ1-2, with TRBD1 identical over 8 bases. The sequenced sample consisted of blood. The CDR3 DNA follows: TGCAGTGCTAGGGGGACAGGTGGGGGTGGCTACACCTTC. Encoded protein: CSARGTGGGGYTF.